This T cell receptor beta chain was retrieved from a study of CD8+ T cells in alopecia areata. This clone turned up a few times. Treatment denoted: oral pan-JAK inhibitor, 5-10 mg twice daily. This CDR3 contains 12 residues. The V end lost 3 bases, the J end lost 13 bases, and 12 bases lay between the germline ends. Germline loops: CDR1 MGHRA, CDR2 YSYEKL. Following extraction, RNA underwent reverse transcription to cDNA, which served as the sequencing template. Some clones are missing from TCRdb's copy, which holds only in-frame ones; the method was immunoSEQ multiplex PCR. Of about 70,000 clones listed, 29% are singletons.

Source: CD8+ T cells sorted from blood, taken at week 4, from a patient treated with tofacitinib. The sequence derives from a human donor with alopecia areata. The chain uses TRBV4-1 and TRBJ2-2, with a weak D call TRBD2 (6 bases). This chain's CDR3 is CASSQGTRWLFF. CDR3 nucleotide sequence: TGCGCCAGCAGCCAGGGGACTCGTTGGCTGTTTTTT.